Listed below are T cell receptor beta chains from one sample, sequenced in a study of cytotoxic CD8 clonotypes in ibrutinib-treated CLL. The protocol was immunoSEQ multiplex PCR, while the TCRdb copy is restricted to in-frame clones and leaves out a portion. The sample holds 49,000 or so clones, around 53% seen once. The specimen comprised PBMCs, sampled after 12 months of ibrutinib treatment. The receptors here all came from a human donor with chronic lymphocytic leukemia. Both conserved end residues are part of each CDR3. Fields, in order: D gene, V gene, clone size, J gene, CDR3 protein, CDR3 DNA. A D gene is named only where the DNA matches it firmly. For some rows the clone size is stated as once, few or many, or as a class when expanded; others skip it.

D gene: .
V gene: TRBV28
clone size: few
J gene: TRBJ1-2
CDR3 protein: CASSEGQRAGYGYTF
CDR3 DNA: TGTGCCAGCAGTGAAGGACAGAGGGCGGGATATGGCTACACCTTC

D gene: TRBD1
V gene: TRBV5-1
clone size: .
J gene: TRBJ1-2
CDR3 protein: CASSLLGQGGGYTF
CDR3 DNA: TGCGCCAGCAGCCTACTGGGACAGGGTGGTGGCTACACCTTC

D gene: TRBD2
V gene: TRBV19
clone size: .
J gene: TRBJ2-7
CDR3 protein: CASSMGGSGTYEQYF
CDR3 DNA: TGTGCCAGTAGTATGGGCGGGAGCGGGACCTACGAGCAGTACTTC

D gene: .
V gene: TRBV28
clone size: few
J gene: TRBJ1-1
CDR3 protein: CASSLSLLITEAFF
CDR3 DNA: TGTGCCAGCAGTTTAAGCCTTCTTATCACTGAAGCTTTCTTT

D gene: TRBD1
V gene: TRBV4-2
clone size: once
J gene: TRBJ1-2
CDR3 protein: CASSREAGGLSYGYTF
CDR3 DNA: TGTGCCAGCAGCCGGGAGGCAGGGGGACTTAGCTATGGCTACACCTTC

D gene: .
V gene: TRBV6-5
clone size: few
J gene: TRBJ2-7
CDR3 protein: CASSYLGSYEQYF
CDR3 DNA: TGTGCCAGCAGTTACCTGGGGTCCTACGAGCAGTACTTC

D gene: .
V gene: TRBV6-6
clone size: .
J gene: TRBJ1-1
CDR3 protein: CATGIGNTEAFF
CDR3 DNA: TGTGCCACCGGGATCGGGAACACTGAAGCTTTCTTT

D gene: .
V gene: TRBV4-2
clone size: .
J gene: TRBJ2-5
CDR3 protein: CASSLDKGETQYF
CDR3 DNA: TGTGCCAGCAGCTTGGACAAGGGAGAGACCCAGTACTTC

D gene: .
V gene: TRBV7-3
clone size: few
J gene: TRBJ1-1
CDR3 protein: CASSPQGSLNTEAFF
CDR3 DNA: TGTGCCAGCAGCCCCCAAGGGAGCTTGAACACTGAAGCTTTCTTT

D gene: TRBD2
V gene: TRBV29-1
clone size: .
J gene: TRBJ2-1
CDR3 protein: CSVGVSGRATEQFF
CDR3 DNA: TGCAGCGTTGGGGTTAGCGGGAGGGCCACTGAGCAGTTCTTC

D gene: TRBD2
V gene: TRBV7-9
clone size: .
J gene: TRBJ2-2
CDR3 protein: CASSYTFLAGGIPGELFF
CDR3 DNA: TGTGCCAGCAGCTATACATTTCTAGCGGGAGGGATCCCCGGGGAGCTGTTTTTT

D gene: TRBD2
V gene: TRBV11-2
clone size: .
J gene: TRBJ2-1
CDR3 protein: CASSTSGRAYNEQFF
CDR3 DNA: TGTGCCAGCAGTACTAGCGGGAGGGCCTACAATGAGCAGTTCTTC

D gene: .
V gene: TRBV7-2
clone size: many
J gene: TRBJ2-7
CDR3 protein: CASSLYSEQQYF
CDR3 DNA: TGTGCCAGCAGCTTATATTCAGAGCAGCAGTACTTC

D gene: TRBD2
V gene: TRBV7-3
clone size: .
J gene: TRBJ2-3
CDR3 protein: CASSFGLAGDTQYF
CDR3 DNA: TGTGCCAGCAGCTTCGGACTAGCGGGAGATACGCAGTATTTT

D gene: .
V gene: TRBV2
clone size: .
J gene: TRBJ1-4
CDR3 protein: CASRGGNEKLFF
CDR3 DNA: TGTGCCAGCAGGGGCGGAAATGAAAAACTGTTTTTT

D gene: TRBD1
V gene: TRBV11-3
clone size: .
J gene: TRBJ2-2
CDR3 protein: CASSPGTAANTGELFF
CDR3 DNA: TGTGCCAGCAGCCCCGGGACAGCGGCGAACACCGGGGAGCTGTTTTTT

D gene: .
V gene: TRBV5-4
clone size: .
J gene: TRBJ2-1
CDR3 protein: CASSSGTAEYNEQFF
CDR3 DNA: TGTGCCAGCAGCTCCGGGACGGCCGAGTACAATGAGCAGTTCTTC

D gene: TRBD1
V gene: TRBV5-1
clone size: .
J gene: TRBJ1-1
CDR3 protein: CASSWGDSLNTEAFF
CDR3 DNA: TGCGCCAGCAGCTGGGGGGACAGCTTGAACACTGAAGCTTTCTTT

D gene: .
V gene: TRBV13
clone size: .
J gene: TRBJ1-2
CDR3 protein: CASRPPGDGGYTF
CDR3 DNA: TGTGCCAGCAGGCCCCCCGGGGATGGTGGCTACACCTTC

D gene: TRBD1
V gene: TRBV4-2
clone size: .
J gene: TRBJ2-7
CDR3 protein: CASSQDRGREQYF
CDR3 DNA: TGTGCCAGCAGCCAGGACAGGGGGCGCGAGCAGTACTTC

D gene: .
V gene: TRBV6-1
clone size: few
J gene: TRBJ1-2
CDR3 protein: CASSEDLGGKGGYTF
CDR3 DNA: TGTGCCAGCAGTGAAGATTTGGGGGGCAAGGGTGGCTACACCTTC

D gene: TRBD1
V gene: TRBV5-1
clone size: many
J gene: TRBJ2-5
CDR3 protein: CASSPTGLETQYF
CDR3 DNA: TGCGCCAGCAGCCCGACAGGGTTGGAGACCCAGTACTTC

D gene: TRBD1
V gene: TRBV14
clone size: once
J gene: TRBJ2-7
CDR3 protein: CASSPFGTGAYEQYF
CDR3 DNA: TGTGCCAGCAGCCCTTTTGGGACAGGGGCCTACGAGCAGTACTTC

D gene: .
V gene: TRBV28
clone size: few
J gene: TRBJ1-1
CDR3 protein: CASRKGGTSMNTEAFF
CDR3 DNA: TGTGCCAGCAGAAAAGGGGGGACAAGCATGAACACTGAAGCTTTCTTT

D gene: TRBD1
V gene: TRBV20-1
clone size: .
J gene: TRBJ1-1
CDR3 protein: CSATPGTGAFF
CDR3 DNA: TGCAGTGCTACCCCCGGGACAGGCGCTTTCTTT

D gene: TRBD1
V gene: TRBV19
clone size: .
J gene: TRBJ1-1
CDR3 protein: CASSPGTGGFLTTFF
CDR3 DNA: TGTGCCAGTAGTCCGGGGACAGGGGGGTTCTTGACGACTTTCTTT

D gene: TRBD1
V gene: TRBV9
clone size: .
J gene: TRBJ2-5
CDR3 protein: CASSVDRGSETQYF
CDR3 DNA: TGTGCCAGCAGCGTAGACAGGGGATCAGAGACCCAGTACTTC

D gene: TRBD1
V gene: TRBV7-2
clone size: .
J gene: TRBJ1-5
CDR3 protein: CASSSTGGWGNQPQHF
CDR3 DNA: TGTGCCAGCAGCTCGACAGGGGGCTGGGGCAATCAGCCCCAGCATTTT

D gene: .
V gene: TRBV18
clone size: .
J gene: TRBJ1-2
CDR3 protein: CASSDIDGYTF
CDR3 DNA: TGTGCCAGCTCAGATATCGATGGCTACACCTTC

D gene: .
V gene: TRBV19
clone size: .
J gene: TRBJ2-1
CDR3 protein: CASSIVSGLYNEQFF
CDR3 DNA: TGTGCCAGTAGTATAGTCTCCGGACTGTACAATGAGCAGTTCTTC

D gene: TRBD1
V gene: TRBV11-3
clone size: few
J gene: TRBJ1-5
CDR3 protein: CASSAGQGLWQPQHF
CDR3 DNA: TGTGCCAGCAGCGCGGGACAGGGGCTTTGGCAGCCCCAGCATTTT

D gene: TRBD1
V gene: TRBV7-6
clone size: .
J gene: TRBJ2-7
CDR3 protein: CASSFGTGAGQYF
CDR3 DNA: TGTGCCAGCAGCTTCGGGACAGGGGCCGGGCAGTACTTC

D gene: TRBD1
V gene: TRBV28
clone size: .
J gene: TRBJ2-5
CDR3 protein: CASSLFPGQGQETQYF
CDR3 DNA: TGTGCCAGCAGTTTATTCCCCGGACAGGGCCAAGAGACCCAGTACTTC

D gene: .
V gene: TRBV6-6
clone size: few
J gene: TRBJ1-2
CDR3 protein: CASSYSGPYGYTF
CDR3 DNA: TGTGCCAGCAGTTATTCCGGGCCTTATGGCTACACCTTC

D gene: .
V gene: TRBV10-3
clone size: .
J gene: TRBJ2-3
CDR3 protein: CAISEDKYTDTQYF
CDR3 DNA: TGTGCCATCAGTGAGGACAAATACACAGATACGCAGTATTTT

D gene: TRBD1
V gene: TRBV2
clone size: .
J gene: TRBJ1-2
CDR3 protein: CASDRGTYGYTF
CDR3 DNA: TGTGCCTCAGACAGGGGGACCTATGGCTACACCTTC